A single sample is the source of the 21 T cell receptor beta chains below, sequenced in a study of identifying expanded T cells in peripheral blood (dated by TCRdb to between 2018 and 2020). Libraries came from the immunoSEQ multiplex PCR assay. The immuneACCESS repertoire file appears here via TCRdb, limited to in-frame rearrangements. These files lack a portion of the clones; in checked studies, under half of the deficit traces to unresolved V genes, and the cause of the others is not known. For this sample there are around 120,000 clones; 75% to 90% appear just once. 8% to 9% of the sample rests with the top ten. The sample was blood. The receptors stem from a person between 18 and 75 years old in good health.

About this clone itself: In the same sample, other DNA sequences code for this CDR3. The chain recombines TRBV7-2 with TRBJ2-5; 8 bases map to TRBD1. Trimming cost V 5 bases and J 5 bases; bases outside gene matches: 10. Germline V gene lookup returns CDR1 SGHTA and CDR2 FQGNSA. The CDR3 contains 15 residues. The DNA of the CDR3 is TGTGCCAGCAGCCCTCGACAGGGGCGAGGGGAGACCCAGTACTTC. Protein: CASSPRQGRGETQYF.

This chain links TRBV7-9 with TRBJ2-3, with 10 bases that match TRBD2. CDR3 length equals 14 residues. Unmatched junction bases numbered 4, after V lost 6 bases and J lost 4 bases. Germline V gene lookup returns CDR1 SEHNR and CDR2 FQNEAQ (reference sequence). The CDR3 loop reads CASRLAGDPDTQYF. CDR3 nucleotide sequence: TGTGCCAGCAGGCTAGCGGGAGACCCAGATACGCAGTATTTT.

This chain uses TRBV14 with TRBJ2-1; TRBD2 matches 9 bases. This CDR3 contains 15 residues. Trimming removed 4 bases from V and 8 bases from J; junction bases left unmatched: 9. Per the germline V gene, CDR1 is SGHDN and CDR2 is FVKESK. The CDR3 protein is CASSLTSGGKDEQFF. In nucleotides, the CDR3 is TGTGCCAGCAGCCTTACAAGCGGGGGGAAGGATGAGCAGTTCTTC.

The chain combines TRBV6-5 with TRBJ2-4; D tentatively reads TRBD1 or TRBD2 (5 bases each). V gave up 5 bases and J gave up 0 bases, with 11 bases separating them. The CDR3 length is 15 residues. Germline V gene lookup returns CDR1 MNHEY and CDR2 SVGAGI. The CDR3 here is CASSGGAVAKNIQYF. DNA of the CDR3: TGTGCCAGCAGTGGGGGAGCGGTAGCCAAAAACATTCAGTACTTC.

The rearrangement uses TRBV6-5 and TRBJ1-1; 7 bases are shared with TRBD1. The CDR3 is 15 amino acids. In germline, CDR1 is MNHEY, CDR2 SVGAGI. V lost 2 bases, J lost 1 base, and 4 bases stayed unmatched. CDR3: CASSYRRQGNTEAFF. The DNA for the CDR3 is TGTGCCAGCAGTTACCGCCGACAGGGGAACACTGAAGCTTTCTTT.

The gene calls are TRBV19 and TRBJ2-7, with 7 positions matching TRBD1. CDR3 size: 16 residues. V lost 6 bases, J lost 0 bases, and 11 bases stayed unmatched. The V gene's germline CDR1 is LNHDA and CDR2 SQIVND (reference sequence). The CDR3 region has the DNA TGTGCCAGTAGCCGGGACAGTGAGGAATACTCCTACGAGCAGTACTTC. It encodes CASSRDSEEYSYEQYF.

The rearrangement links TRBV6-5 to TRBJ1-5, with D tentatively TRBD1 (5 bases). CDR1 and CDR2 (germline): MNHEY, SVGAGI. V shed 3 bases and J shed 3 bases, with 12 bases lying between them. The CDR3 is 15 residues long. Here the CDR3 DNA reads TGTGCCAGCAGTTATAGAAGGGGTTACAATCAGCCCCAGCATTTT. Its translation: CASSYRRGYNQPQHF.

In this sample, this clone turned up once. The chain combines TRBV28 with TRBJ1-5; a weak D match, TRBD1 (5 bases). From germline, CDR1 is MDHEN and CDR2 SYDVKM. V was clipped by 1 base and J by 4 bases, with 11 bases between them. This CDR3 comprises 15 residues. CDR3 in amino acids: CASSLLGRANQPQHF. The CDR3 region has the DNA TGTGCCAGCAGTTTATTGGGCAGGGCAAATCAGCCCCAGCATTTT.

The rearrangement joins TRBV5-3 to TRBJ1-1; TRBD1 might be the D (5 bases). TRBV5-3 is marked as an open reading frame, function uncertain. Trimming shortened V by 2 bases and J by 3 bases, and 14 bases separated the two germline ends. The CDR3 contains 15 residues. The CDR3 nucleotides read TGTGCCAGAAGCTTTGCGTGGGGGGTCCACACTGAAGCTTTCTTT. Translating it yields CARSFAWGVHTEAFF.

Only a few counts were recorded for this clone. The chain is built from TRBV4-3 and TRBJ1-2; D gene unclear. CDR3 length: 16 amino acids. CDR1 is LGHNA and CDR2 is YSLEER in the germline V gene. Trimming took off 4 bases at V and 3 bases at J, with 18 bases between the two ends. The CDR3 DNA sequence: TGCGCCAGCAGCCCTTTAAGAGGCTTGACGGACTATGGCTACACCTTC. Translation: CASSPLRGLTDYGYTF.

This clone was seen more than once but under ten times. The CDR3 sequence is CASRSGTDFGEAFF. Here the CDR3 DNA reads TGTGCCAGCAGATCCGGGACGGACTTTGGTGAAGCTTTCTTT. The gene calls are TRBV6-1 and TRBJ1-1; TRBD1 might be the D (5 bases). V was trimmed by 6 bases and J by 7 bases, leaving 18 bases between them. Germline CDR1 is MNHNS and CDR2 is SASEGT. The CDR3 loop spans 14 amino acids.

The CDR3: CASSEFGGEQFF. DNA of the CDR3: TGTGCCAGCAGTGAATTTGGGGGTGAGCAGTTCTTC. The V and J genes are TRBV6-1 and TRBJ2-1; D is tentatively TRBD1 or TRBD2 (5 bases each). This CDR3 has 12 residues. The V and J ends lost 2 bases and 9 bases respectively, with 8 bases between them. Germline V CDR1 and CDR2: MNHNS, SASEGT.

The V gene is TRBV25-1, the J gene TRBJ1-5; D is undetermined. The V end was cut by 3 bases, the J end by 0 bases, with 9 bases between. The germline V gene encodes CDR1 MGHDK and CDR2 SYGVNS. The CDR3 extends over 15 amino acids. The DNA for the CDR3 is TGTGCCAGCAGTGATGGATCAGATAGCAATCAGCCCCAGCATTTT. Translated, it gives CASSDGSDSNQPQHF.

V gene TRBV11-2 combines with J gene TRBJ1-1, with D uncertain. CDR3 length: 14 amino acids. Deletions cut 1 base from V and 1 base from J, with 7 bases between. The germline gives CDR1 SGHAT, CDR2 FQNNGV. The CDR3 nucleotides are TGTGCCAGCAGCTTAGCGACCAGGAACACTGAAGCTTTCTTT. Its translation: CASSLATRNTEAFF.

The rearrangement uses TRBV7-9 and TRBJ2-5; 11 bases align to TRBD2. This CDR3 spans 17 amino acids. J gave up 6 bases and V 7 bases, and 16 bases lay outside the gene matches. Germline values: CDR1 SEHNR, CDR2 FQNEAQ (reference sequence). DNA of the CDR3: TGTGCCAGCACCCCGTATACCGGGACTAGCGGTTCACAGACCCAGTACTTC. It translates to CASTPYTGTSGSQTQYF.

The rearrangement links TRBV5-1 to TRBJ2-7, with TRBD1 matching over 8 bases. With V trimmed by 0 bases and J by 5 bases, 1 base remained unmatched. The CDR3 contains 13 residues. CDR1 and CDR2 (germline): SGHRS, YFSETQ. CDR3 DNA sequence: TGCGCCAGCAGCTTGGAGACAGGGGACGAGCAGTACTTC. Its translation: CASSLETGDEQYF.

V and J are TRBV11-3 and TRBJ1-5; a weak D match, TRBD1 (5 bases). Looked up from germline, CDR1 is SGHNT and CDR2 is YENEEA. V shed 1 base and J shed 2 bases, with 9 bases lying between them. The CDR3 is 15 amino acids. CDR3: CASSLGWGGNQPQHF. The CDR3 bases are TGTGCCAGCAGCTTAGGTTGGGGGGGCAATCAGCCCCAGCATTTT.

V is TRBV14 and J is TRBJ1-4; D is unclear. Germline V gene data show CDR1 as SGHDN and CDR2 as FVKESK. Trimming cost V 2 bases and J 3 bases, with 10 bases left between them. The CDR3 is 15 residues long. The CDR3 nucleotides read TGTGCCAGCAGCCAATCTCTGGCTCCTAATGAAAAACTGTTTTTT. Residues: CASSQSLAPNEKLFF.

This clone has a handful of counts. The chain recombines TRBV5-1 with TRBJ1-2; no clear D. This CDR3 has 13 residues. The ends were cut back, 4 bases at V and 6 bases at J, with 13 bases in the middle. CDR1 is SGHRS, CDR2 YFSETQ, per germline. The CDR3 DNA follows: TGCGCCAGCAGCATGGAGAGAGGGCATGGCTACACCTTC. Its translation is CASSMERGHGYTF.

The chain recombines TRBV7-2 with TRBJ1-2, with 7 nucleotides matching TRBD1. CDR1 and CDR2 (germline): SGHTA, FQGNSA. CDR3 length: 14 residues. Trimming removed 0 bases from V and 4 bases from J; junction bases left unmatched: 2. CDR3: CASSLAGQLYGYTF. CDR3 sequence (DNA): TGTGCCAGCAGCTTAGCGGGACAGCTCTATGGCTACACCTTC.

The chain has TRBV15 and TRBJ2-7; 10 nucleotides align to TRBD2. Germline V gene data show CDR1 as LNHNV and CDR2 as YYDKDF (reference sequence). The CDR3 runs to 13 residues. The V and J ends lost 5 bases and 4 bases, in that order; junction bases with no gene match: 2. CDR3: CATSGTSEYEQYF. In DNA, the CDR3 is TGTGCCACCAGCGGGACTAGCGAATACGAGCAGTACTTC. The whole variable domain, filled in from reference TRBV15 and TRBJ2-7, reads DAMVIQNPRYQVTQFGKPVTLSCSQTLNHNVMYWYQQKSSQAPKLLFHYYDKDFNNEADTPDNFQSRRPNTSFCFLDIRSPGLGDTAMYLCATSGTSEYEQYFGPGTRLTVT.